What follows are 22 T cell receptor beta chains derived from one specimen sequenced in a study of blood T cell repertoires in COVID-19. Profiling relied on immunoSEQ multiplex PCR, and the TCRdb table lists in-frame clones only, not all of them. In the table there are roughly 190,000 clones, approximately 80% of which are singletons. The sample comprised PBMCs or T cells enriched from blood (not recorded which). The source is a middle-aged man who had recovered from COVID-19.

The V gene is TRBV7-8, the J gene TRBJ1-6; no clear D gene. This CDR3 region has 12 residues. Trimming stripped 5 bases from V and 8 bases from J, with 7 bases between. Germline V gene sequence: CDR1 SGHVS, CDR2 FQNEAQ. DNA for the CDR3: TGTGCCAGCAGCCCCACACATTCACCCCTCCACTTT. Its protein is CASSPTHSPLHF.

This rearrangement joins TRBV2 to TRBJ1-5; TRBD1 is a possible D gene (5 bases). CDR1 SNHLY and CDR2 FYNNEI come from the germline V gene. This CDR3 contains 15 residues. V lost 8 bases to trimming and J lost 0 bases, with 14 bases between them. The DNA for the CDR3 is TGTGCCAGCGGAGGGGAAGGGTATAGCAATCAGCCCCAGCATTTT. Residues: CASGGEGYSNQPQHF.

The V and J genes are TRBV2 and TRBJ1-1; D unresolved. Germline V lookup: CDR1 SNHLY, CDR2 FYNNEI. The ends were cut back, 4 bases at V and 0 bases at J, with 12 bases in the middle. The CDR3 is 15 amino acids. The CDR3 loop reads CASSVDGGMNTEAFF. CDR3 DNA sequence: TGTGCCAGCAGTGTGGACGGAGGGATGAACACTGAAGCTTTCTTT. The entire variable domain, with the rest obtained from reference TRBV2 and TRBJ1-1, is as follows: EPEVTQTPSHQVTQMGQEVILRCVPISNHLYFYWYRQILGQKVEFLVSFYNNEISEKSEIFDDQFSVERPDGSNFTLKIRSTKLEDSAMYFCASSVDGGMNTEAFFGQGTRLTVV.

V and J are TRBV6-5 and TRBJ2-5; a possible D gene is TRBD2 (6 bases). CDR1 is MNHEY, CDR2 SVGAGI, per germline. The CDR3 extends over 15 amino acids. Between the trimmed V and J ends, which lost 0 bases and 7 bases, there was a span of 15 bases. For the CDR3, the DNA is TGTGCCAGCAGTTACTCGATTACGGGGGAAGTGACCCAGTACTTC. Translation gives CASSYSITGEVTQYF.

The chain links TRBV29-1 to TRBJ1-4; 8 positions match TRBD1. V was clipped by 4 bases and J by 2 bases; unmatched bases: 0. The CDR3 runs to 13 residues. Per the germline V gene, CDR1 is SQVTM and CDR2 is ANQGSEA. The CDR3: CSVGQGTNEKLFF. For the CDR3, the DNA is TGCAGCGTTGGACAGGGGACTAATGAAAAACTGTTTTTT.

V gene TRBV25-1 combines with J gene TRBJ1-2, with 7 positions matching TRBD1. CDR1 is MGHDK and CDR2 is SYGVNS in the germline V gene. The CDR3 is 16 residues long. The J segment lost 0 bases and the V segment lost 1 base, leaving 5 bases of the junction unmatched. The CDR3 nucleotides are TGTGCCAGCAGTGAATTCGGAGGGGGCTCTAACTATGGCTACACCTTC. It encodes CASSEFGGGSNYGYTF.

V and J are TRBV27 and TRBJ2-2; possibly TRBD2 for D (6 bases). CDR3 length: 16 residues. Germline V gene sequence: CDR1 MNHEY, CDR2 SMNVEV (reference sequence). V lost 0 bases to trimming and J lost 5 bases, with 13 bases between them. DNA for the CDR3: TGTGCCAGCAGTTTATCAACCGGGAGAGGAACCGGGGAGCTGTTTTTT. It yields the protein CASSLSTGRGTGELFF.

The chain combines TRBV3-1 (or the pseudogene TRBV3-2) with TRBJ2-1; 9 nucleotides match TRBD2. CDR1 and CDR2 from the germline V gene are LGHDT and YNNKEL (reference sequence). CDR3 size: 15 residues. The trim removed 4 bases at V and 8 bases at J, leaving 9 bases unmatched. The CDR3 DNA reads TGTGCCAGCAGCCCCTTGGCGGGAGGGCAATATGAGCAGTTCTTC. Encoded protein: CASSPLAGGQYEQFF.

In DNA form, the CDR3 reads TGCGCCAGCAGTGGGGCCGGGAACACTGAAGCTTTCTTT. As protein: CASSGAGNTEAFF. This sequence joins TRBV10-1 and TRBJ1-1; D gene ambiguous. The V gene lost 4 bases and the J gene lost 1 base, with 7 bases spanning the gap. CDR1 is WNHNN, CDR2 SYGVQD, per germline (reference sequence). The CDR3 is 13 amino acids.

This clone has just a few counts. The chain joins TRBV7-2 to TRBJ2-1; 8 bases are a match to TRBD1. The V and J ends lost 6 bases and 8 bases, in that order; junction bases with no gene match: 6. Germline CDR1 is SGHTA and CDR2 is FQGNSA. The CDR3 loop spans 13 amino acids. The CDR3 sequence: CASSSTGEDEQFF. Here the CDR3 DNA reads TGTGCCAGCAGTTCGACAGGGGAGGATGAGCAGTTCTTC. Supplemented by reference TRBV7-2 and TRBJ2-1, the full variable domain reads GAGVSQSPSNKVTEKGKDVELRCDPISGHTALYWYRQSLGQGLEFLIYFQGNSAPDKSGLPSDRFSAERTGGSVSTLTIQRTQQEDSAVYLCASSSTGEDEQFFGPGTRLTVL.

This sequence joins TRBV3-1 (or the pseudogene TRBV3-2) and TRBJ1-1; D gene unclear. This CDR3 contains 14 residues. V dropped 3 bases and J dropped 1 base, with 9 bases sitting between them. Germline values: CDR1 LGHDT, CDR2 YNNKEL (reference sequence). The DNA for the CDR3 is TGTGCCAGCAGCCAGGGCAGTTCGAACACTGAAGCTTTCTTT. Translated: CASSQGSSNTEAFF.

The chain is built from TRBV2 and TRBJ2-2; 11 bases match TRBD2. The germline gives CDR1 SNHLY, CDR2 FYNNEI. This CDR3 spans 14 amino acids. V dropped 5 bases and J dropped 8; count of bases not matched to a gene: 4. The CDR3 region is CASSRLAGWGELFF. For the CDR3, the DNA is TGTGCCAGCAGTCGACTAGCGGGATGGGGGGAGCTGTTTTTT.

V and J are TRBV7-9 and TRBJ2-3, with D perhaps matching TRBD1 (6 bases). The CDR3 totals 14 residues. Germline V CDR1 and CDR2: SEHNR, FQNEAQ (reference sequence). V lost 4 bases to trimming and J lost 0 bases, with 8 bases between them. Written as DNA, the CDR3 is TGTGCCAGCAGCTCAGGGGCTAGCACAGATACGCAGTATTTT. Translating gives CASSSGASTDTQYF.

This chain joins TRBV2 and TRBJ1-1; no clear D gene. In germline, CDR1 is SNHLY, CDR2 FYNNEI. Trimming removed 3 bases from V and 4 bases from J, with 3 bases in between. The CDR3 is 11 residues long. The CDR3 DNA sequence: TGTGCCAGCAGTGACTTCACTGAAGCTTTCTTT. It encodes CASSDFTEAFF.

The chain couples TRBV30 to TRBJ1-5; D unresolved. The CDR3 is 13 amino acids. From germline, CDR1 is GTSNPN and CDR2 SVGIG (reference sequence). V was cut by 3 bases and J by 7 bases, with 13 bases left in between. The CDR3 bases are TGTGCCTGGAGCTCGGGGTCATGGCAGCCCCAGCATTTT. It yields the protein CAWSSGSWQPQHF.

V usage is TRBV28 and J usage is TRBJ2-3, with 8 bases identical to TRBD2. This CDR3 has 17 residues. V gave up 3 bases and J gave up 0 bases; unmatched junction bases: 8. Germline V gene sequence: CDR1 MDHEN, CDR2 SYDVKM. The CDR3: CASSFNGREVSTDTQYF. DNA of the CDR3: TGTGCCAGCAGTTTCAACGGGAGGGAGGTTAGCACAGATACGCAGTATTTT.

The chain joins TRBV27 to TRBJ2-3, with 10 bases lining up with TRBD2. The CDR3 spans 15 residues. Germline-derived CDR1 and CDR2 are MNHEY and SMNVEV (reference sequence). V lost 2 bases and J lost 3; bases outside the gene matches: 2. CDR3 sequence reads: CASSLLAGVTDTQYF. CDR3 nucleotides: TGTGCCAGCAGTTTACTAGCGGGAGTTACAGATACGCAGTATTTT.

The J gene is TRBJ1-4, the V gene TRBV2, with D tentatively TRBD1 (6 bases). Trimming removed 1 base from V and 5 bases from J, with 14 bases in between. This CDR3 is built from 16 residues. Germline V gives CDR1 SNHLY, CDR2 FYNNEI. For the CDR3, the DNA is TGTGCCAGCAGTGAAGACAGGGCCGACCTCAATGAAAAACTGTTTTTT. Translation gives CASSEDRADLNEKLFF.

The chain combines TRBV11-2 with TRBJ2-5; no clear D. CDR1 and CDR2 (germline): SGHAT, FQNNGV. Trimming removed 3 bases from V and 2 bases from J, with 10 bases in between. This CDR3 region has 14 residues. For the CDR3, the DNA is TGTGCCAGCAGCTTGGATACTACACAAGAGACCCAGTACTTC. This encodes CASSLDTTQETQYF.

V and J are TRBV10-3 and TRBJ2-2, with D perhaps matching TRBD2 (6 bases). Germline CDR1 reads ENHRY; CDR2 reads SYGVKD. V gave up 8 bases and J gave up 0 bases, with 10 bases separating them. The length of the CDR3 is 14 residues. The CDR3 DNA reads TGTGCCATCGGGGACTCCGCGAACACCGGGGAGCTGTTTTTT. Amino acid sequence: CAIGDSANTGELFF.

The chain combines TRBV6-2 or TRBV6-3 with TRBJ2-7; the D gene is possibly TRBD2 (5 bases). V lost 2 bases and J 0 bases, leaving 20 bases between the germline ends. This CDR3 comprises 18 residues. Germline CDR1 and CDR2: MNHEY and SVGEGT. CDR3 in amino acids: CASSYDRIRTPSSYEQYV. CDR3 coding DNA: TGTGCCAGCAGTTACGATAGGATTAGGACTCCGAGCTCCTACGAGCAGTACGTC.

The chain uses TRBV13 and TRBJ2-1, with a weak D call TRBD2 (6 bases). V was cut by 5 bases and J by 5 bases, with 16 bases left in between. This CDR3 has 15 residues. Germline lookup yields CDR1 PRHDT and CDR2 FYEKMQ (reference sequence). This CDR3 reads CASSPYSGSHNEQFF. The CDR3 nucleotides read TGTGCCAGCAGCCCGTACTCCGGGAGCCACAATGAGCAGTTCTTC.